This T cell receptor beta chain was identified in a study of T cell responses to AZD1222 COVID-19 vaccine. The CDR3 runs to 15 residues. V lost 4 bases, J lost 0 bases, and 12 bases lay in between. Looked up from germline, CDR1 is SGHRS and CDR2 is YFSETQ. Sequencing used immunoSEQ multiplex PCR; TCRdb keeps in-frame clones, though not all of them. The sample has some 150,000 clones, 75% to 85% seen once. This sample comprised peripheral blood, obtained on day 0 of MenACWY control vaccination. This chain links TRBV5-1 with TRBJ2-3, with D unclear. The receptor's source is an adult in good health. CDR3 nucleotide sequence: TGCGCCAGCAGCAGAGCACGGCGTAGCACAGATACGCAGTATTTT. Translating it yields CASSRARRSTDTQYF.